This T cell receptor (beta chain) appears in the sequencing data of a study of cytomegalovirus exposure and HLA in healthy donors. V lost 6 bases, J lost 1 base, and 10 bases lay in between. This CDR3 region has 13 residues. Germline assignment: CDR1 SGHNT and CDR2 YYREEE (reference sequence). A multiplex PCR was run with 60 Vbeta primers and 13 Jbeta primers. Sequencing used immunoSEQ multiplex PCR; TCRdb keeps in-frame clones, though not all of them. The sample holds 150,000 to 200,000 clones. Sequencing was carried out using PBMCs. The origin of this receptor is a man aged 30-40 years in good health and CMV-seronegative. The chain employs TRBV5-4 and TRBJ1-1, with a possible D match to TRBD1 (6 bases). The CDR3 bases are TGTGCCAGCACACGGACAGCGAACACTGAAGCTTTCTTT. Its translation: CASTRTANTEAFF. Complete variable domain (other parts from reference TRBV5-4 and TRBJ1-1): ETGVTQSPTHLIKTRGQQVTLRCSSQSGHNTVSWYQQALGQGPQFIFQYYREEENGRGNFPPRFSGLQFPNYSSELNVNALELDDSALYLCASTRTANTEAFFGQGTRLTVV.